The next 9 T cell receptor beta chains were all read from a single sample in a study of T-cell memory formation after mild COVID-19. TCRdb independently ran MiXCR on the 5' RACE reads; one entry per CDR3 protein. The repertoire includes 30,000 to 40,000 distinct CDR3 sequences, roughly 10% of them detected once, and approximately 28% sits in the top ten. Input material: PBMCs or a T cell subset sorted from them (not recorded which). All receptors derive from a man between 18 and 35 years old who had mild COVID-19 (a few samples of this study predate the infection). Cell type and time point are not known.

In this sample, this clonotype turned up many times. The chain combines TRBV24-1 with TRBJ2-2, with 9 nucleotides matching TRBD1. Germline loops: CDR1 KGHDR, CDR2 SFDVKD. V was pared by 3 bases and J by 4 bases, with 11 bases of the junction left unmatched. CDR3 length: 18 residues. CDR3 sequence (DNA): TGTGCCACCAGTGATCCCTCGATGGGACAGGGAGGCACCGGGGAGCTGTTTTTT. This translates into CATSDPSMGQGGTGELFF.

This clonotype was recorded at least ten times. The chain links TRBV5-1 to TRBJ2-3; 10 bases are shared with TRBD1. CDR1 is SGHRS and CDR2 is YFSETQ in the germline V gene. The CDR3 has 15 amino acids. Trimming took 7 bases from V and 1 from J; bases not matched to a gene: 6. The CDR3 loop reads CASLATGGGTDTQYF. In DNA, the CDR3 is TGCGCCAGCTTGGCGACAGGGGGCGGCACAGATACGCAGTATTTT. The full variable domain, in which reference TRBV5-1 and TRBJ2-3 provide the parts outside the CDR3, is KAGVTQTPRYLIKTRGQQVTLSCSPISGHRSVSWYQQTPGQGLQFLFEYFSETQRNKGNFPGRFSGRQFSNSRSEMNVSTLELGDSALYLCASLATGGGTDTQYFGPGTRLTVL.

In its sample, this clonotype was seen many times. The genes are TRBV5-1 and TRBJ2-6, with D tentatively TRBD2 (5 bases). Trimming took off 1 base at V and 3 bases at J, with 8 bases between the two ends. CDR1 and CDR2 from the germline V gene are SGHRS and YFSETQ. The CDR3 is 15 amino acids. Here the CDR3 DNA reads TGCGCCAGCAGCTTGTCCGGGGATGGGGCCAACGTCCTGACTTTC. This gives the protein CASSLSGDGANVLTF.

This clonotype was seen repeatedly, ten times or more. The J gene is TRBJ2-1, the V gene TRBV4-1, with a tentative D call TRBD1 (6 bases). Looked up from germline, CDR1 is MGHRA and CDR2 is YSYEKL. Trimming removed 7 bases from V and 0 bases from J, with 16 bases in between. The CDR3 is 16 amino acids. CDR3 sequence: CASTLAGETSYNEQFF. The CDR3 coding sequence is TGCGCCAGCACCCTCGCAGGGGAAACCTCCTACAATGAGCAGTTCTTC.

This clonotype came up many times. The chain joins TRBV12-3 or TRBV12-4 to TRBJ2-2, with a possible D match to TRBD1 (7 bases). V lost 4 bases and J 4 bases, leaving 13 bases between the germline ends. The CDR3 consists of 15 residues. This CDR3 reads CASSWAGGLTGELFF. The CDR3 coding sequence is TGTGCCAGCAGTTGGGCAGGGGGACTCACCGGGGAGCTGTTTTTT.

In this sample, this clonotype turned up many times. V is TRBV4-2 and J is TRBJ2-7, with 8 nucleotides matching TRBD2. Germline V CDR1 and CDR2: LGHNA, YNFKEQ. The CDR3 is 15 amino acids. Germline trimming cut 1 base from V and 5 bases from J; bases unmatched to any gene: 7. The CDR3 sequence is CASSQAGTRSHEQYF. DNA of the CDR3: TGTGCCAGCAGCCAAGCGGGGACTAGGTCCCACGAGCAGTACTTC.

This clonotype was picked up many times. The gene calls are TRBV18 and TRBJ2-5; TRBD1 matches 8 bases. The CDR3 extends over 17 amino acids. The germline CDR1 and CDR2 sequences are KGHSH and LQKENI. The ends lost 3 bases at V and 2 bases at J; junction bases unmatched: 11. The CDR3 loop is CASSPGQGTGSQETQYF. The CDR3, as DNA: TGTGCCAGCTCACCGGGACAAGGGACAGGCTCACAAGAGACCCAGTACTTC.

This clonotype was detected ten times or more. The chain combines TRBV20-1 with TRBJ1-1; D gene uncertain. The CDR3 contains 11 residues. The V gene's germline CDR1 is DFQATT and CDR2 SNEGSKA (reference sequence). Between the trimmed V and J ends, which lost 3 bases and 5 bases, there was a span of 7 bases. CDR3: CSARKSTEAFF. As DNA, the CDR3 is TGCAGTGCTAGGAAAAGTACTGAAGCTTTCTTT.

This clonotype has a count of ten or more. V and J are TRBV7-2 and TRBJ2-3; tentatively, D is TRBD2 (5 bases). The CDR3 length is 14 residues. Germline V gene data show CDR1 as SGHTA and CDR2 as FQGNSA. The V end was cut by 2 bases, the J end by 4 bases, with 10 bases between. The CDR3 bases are TGTGCCAGCAGCTTAAGCCTAGCAGCAGATACGCAGTATTTT. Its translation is CASSLSLAADTQYF.